This T cell receptor (beta chain) came from a study of T cells in tumors after PD-1 blockade. Whole-study context: During anti-PD-1 treatment, some patients continued daily vismodegib 150 mg.

Measured with immunoSEQ multiplex PCR; TCRdb has only the in-frame clones, and not every one. Of around 13,000 clones in the sample, 50% to 70% are singletons; the top ten hold less than 30%. Germline V gene lookup returns CDR1 MNHEY and CDR2 SVGAGI. V was clipped by 4 bases and J by 5 bases, with 17 bases between them. The CDR3 contains 16 residues. The sample here was tumor tissue, taken before anti-PD-1 treatment. This chain links TRBV6-5 with TRBJ2-2; either TRBD1 or TRBD2 may fit D (5 bases each). This receptor was taken from a human donor with cutaneous squamous cell carcinoma. CDR3 amino acids: CASSSWGKGRTGELFF. In DNA, the CDR3 is TGTGCCAGCAGTTCCTGGGGTAAGGGACGGACCGGGGAGCTGTTTTTT.